This TCR beta chain is from a study of cytomegalovirus exposure and HLA in healthy donors. Study observations and caveats: Accurate prediction of HLA-A and HLA-B alleles (for most subjects) was reportedly achieved from TCR beta sequences.

As regards this clone: What it binds is not known.

The study ran its PCR with 60 Vbeta and 13 Jbeta primers. The assay was immunoSEQ multiplex PCR, and TCRdb's table has in-frame clones only and misses some. The data hold fewer than 200,000 clones, with about 68% observed a single time. The sequence came from a man younger than 35 in good health and CMV-seronegative. Sequenced sample: PBMCs.

The CDR3 loop is CASSQDLQLWGQDAYEQYF. In DNA, the CDR3 is TGCGCCAGCAGCCAAGATCTTCAATTGTGGGGACAGGACGCCTACGAGCAGTACTTC. The chain carries TRBV4-1 and TRBJ2-7; 8 positions agree with TRBD1. This CDR3 has 19 residues. Trimming removed 0 bases from V and 2 bases from J; junction bases left unmatched: 15. Germline CDR1 is MGHRA and CDR2 is YSYEKL.